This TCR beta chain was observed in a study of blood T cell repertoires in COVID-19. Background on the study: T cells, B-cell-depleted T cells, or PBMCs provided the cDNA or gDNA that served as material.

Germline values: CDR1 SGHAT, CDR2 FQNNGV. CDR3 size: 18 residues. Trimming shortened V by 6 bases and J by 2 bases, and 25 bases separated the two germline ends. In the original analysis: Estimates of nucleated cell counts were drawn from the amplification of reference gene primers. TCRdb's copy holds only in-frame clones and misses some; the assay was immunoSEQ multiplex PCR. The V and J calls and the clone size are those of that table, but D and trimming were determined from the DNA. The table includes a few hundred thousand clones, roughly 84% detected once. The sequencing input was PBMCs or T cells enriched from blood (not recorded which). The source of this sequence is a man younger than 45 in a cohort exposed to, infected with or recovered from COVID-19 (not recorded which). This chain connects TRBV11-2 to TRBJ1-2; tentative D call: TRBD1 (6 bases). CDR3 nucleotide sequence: TGTGCCAGCAGTCCCCGCGGGGATGGGGGGGCGACGAACTATGGCTACACCTTC. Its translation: CASSPRGDGGATNYGYTF.